This T cell receptor (beta chain) was recorded in a study of blood T cells in healthy people across ages (dated by TCRdb to between 2014 and 2017). About the investigation overall: Template switching captured roughly one uniquely barcoded TCR beta cDNA molecule per two T cells in model experiments. Donors were grouped into four age groups: young (average 16 years), middle-aged (about 40), aged (roughly 67) and long-lived (approximately 81). To avoid experimental bias, donors of different ages were spread randomly across the sequencing lanes. Two additional independent replicas of 1 million unique cDNA reads from the same blood draw were analyzed for two donors (one aged 18 to 30 and one aged 80 or older). Using deep sequencing normalized with unique cDNA molecular identifiers, the study measured how TCR beta repertoire diversity changes with age.

General findings and caveats noted by the study authors: The percentage of naive T cells measured by flow cytometry correlated strongly with observed TCR beta diversity. Donor CMV infection status was unknown, potentially confounding age-related changes in expanded clonotypes. Because profiling used bulk unsorted PBMCs, naive and antigen-experienced compartments could not be compared conclusively. Estimates of total diversity from one million sequenced T cells were regarded as lower bounds and underestimates. Compared with the aged group, more naive CD4+ T cells, fewer expanded clones and increased TCR diversity were shown by the long-lived group, suggesting age selection. As age increased, observed TCR beta diversity per million T cells dropped in a roughly linear way, and a significant reduction was already evident by age 40.

By share, this clonotype ranks as medium-sized (0.01 to 0.1%). What antigen it recognizes has not been identified. The sample holds no much larger clone one base away, and base qualities are not on file. The donors were under 40 Caucasian individuals from Russia, aged roughly 6 to 100 years, who were systemically healthy. Around 9.8 milliliters of peripheral blood were collected from each donor into EDTA-treated Vacutainer tubes. Ficoll-Paque density-gradient centrifugation was used to isolate PBMCs, with at least 6.5 million per sample. Total RNA, at least 6 micrograms per sample, was extracted from PBMCs with Trizol reagent. For every donor, an aliquot of PBMCs went through flow cytometry to measure the percentages of naive CD45RAhigh/CD27high T cells. Library creation used 5' RACE. The reads were generated on an Illumina HiSeq 2500. A second 7 to 11 cycle PCR used a sample-barcoded 5' primer and a J-beta primer mix. Each TCR beta cDNA molecule received a unique molecular identifier from a template-switch 5' adaptor carrying 12 random nucleotides. Each sample yielded at least 2.5 million CDR3-containing paired-end reads. The Mint cDNA synthesis kit, primed by a TRBC-specific oligonucleotide, was used to synthesize first-strand cDNA from all RNA. Following uracil-DNA glycosylase treatment, a first 18-cycle PCR with universal primers M1SS and BC2_uni_R was performed on all cDNA. Regarding the original processing steps: Normalization of each sample was performed by random selection of 1 million high-quality reads, each carrying a distinct molecular identifier. Reads sharing molecular identifiers were discarded rather than binned into consensus sequences. MiTCR, run with a Q25 quality threshold and the strictest error-elimination algorithm, handled CDR3 identification, clonotype clustering and error correction. A nonparametric unseen species model using Euler transformation provided a lower-bound estimate of total TCR beta diversity. The public reads were reanalyzed by TCRdb: fastp trimming at Q25, MiXCR alignment, in-frame beta chains only. Rows with a matching CDR3 protein are joined into one entry that keeps the most common DNA and genes. It is TCRdb's table, rather than the study itself, that gives the V and J calls and clone size. Recorded for this sample are over 950,000 distinct CDR3 sequences; roughly 50% of them occurred a single time. Clones ranked in the top ten supply around a fifth of the sample.

The CDR3 sequence holds 16 residues, the cysteine and phenylalanine included. Kept here is only the CDR3 DNA, which spans 48 bases and is read in frame from base 1. The germline V gene supplies CDR1 LGHNA and CDR2 YSLEER. For this chain, trimming is 4 bases at the V end and 8 bases at the J end, and the number of junction bases without a gene match is 12. The sequence links TRBV4-3 to TRBJ2-1; 9 junctional bases match TRBD2. Sequencing input: blood. This TCR derives from a woman aged 60-75 years in good health. For the CDR3, the sequence is CASSREAGGTGDEQFF. The DNA reads TGCGCCAGCAGCCGAGAAGCGGGAGGAACTGGGGATGAGCAGTTCTTC.